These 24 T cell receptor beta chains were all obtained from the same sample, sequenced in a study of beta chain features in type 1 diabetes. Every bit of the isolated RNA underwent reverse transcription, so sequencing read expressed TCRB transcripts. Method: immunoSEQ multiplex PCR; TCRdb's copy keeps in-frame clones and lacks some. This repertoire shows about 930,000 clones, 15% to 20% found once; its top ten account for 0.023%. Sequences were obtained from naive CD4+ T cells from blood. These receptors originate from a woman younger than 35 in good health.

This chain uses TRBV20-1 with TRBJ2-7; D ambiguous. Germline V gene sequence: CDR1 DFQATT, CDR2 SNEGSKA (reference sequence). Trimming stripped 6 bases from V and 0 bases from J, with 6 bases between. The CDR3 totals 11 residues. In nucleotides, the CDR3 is TGCAGTGCGTTTAGCTCCTACGAGCAGTACTTC. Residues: CSAFSSYEQYF.

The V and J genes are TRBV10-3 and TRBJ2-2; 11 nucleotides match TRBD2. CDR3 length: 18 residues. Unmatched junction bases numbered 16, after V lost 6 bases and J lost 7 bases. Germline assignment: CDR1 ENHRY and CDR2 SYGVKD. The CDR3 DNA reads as TGTGCCATCAGGCGCCTTGTAGCGGGAGGGCCTTCAGTCGGGGAGCTGTTTTTT. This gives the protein CAIRRLVAGGPSVGELFF.

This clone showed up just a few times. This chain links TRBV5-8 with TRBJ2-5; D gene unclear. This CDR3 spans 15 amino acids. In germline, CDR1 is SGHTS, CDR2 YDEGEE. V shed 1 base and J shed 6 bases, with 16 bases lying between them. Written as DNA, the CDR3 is TGTGCCAGCAGCTTGCTGAGCTGGTCCAGAAAGACCCAGTACTTC. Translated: CASSLLSWSRKTQYF.

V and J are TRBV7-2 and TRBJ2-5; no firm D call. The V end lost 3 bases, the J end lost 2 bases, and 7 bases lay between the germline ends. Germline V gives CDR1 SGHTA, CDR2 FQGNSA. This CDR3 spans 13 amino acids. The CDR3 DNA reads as TGTGCCAGCAGCTTTACCGAGCAAGAGACCCAGTACTTC. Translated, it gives CASSFTEQETQYF.

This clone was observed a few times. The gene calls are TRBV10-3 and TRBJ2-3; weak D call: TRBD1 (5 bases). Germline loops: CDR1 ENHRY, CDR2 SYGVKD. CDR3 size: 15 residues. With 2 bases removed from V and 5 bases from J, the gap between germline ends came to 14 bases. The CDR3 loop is CAISETRTSLDTQYF. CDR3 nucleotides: TGTGCCATCAGTGAGACCCGGACAAGCCTAGATACGCAGTATTTT.

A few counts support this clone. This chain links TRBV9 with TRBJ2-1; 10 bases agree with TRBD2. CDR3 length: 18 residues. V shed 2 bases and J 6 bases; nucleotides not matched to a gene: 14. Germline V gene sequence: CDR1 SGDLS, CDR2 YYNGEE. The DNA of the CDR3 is TGTGCCAGCAGCGTCCTGCCCCCCGGTAGCGGGAGGAGCAATGAGCAGTTCTTC. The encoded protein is CASSVLPPGSGRSNEQFF.

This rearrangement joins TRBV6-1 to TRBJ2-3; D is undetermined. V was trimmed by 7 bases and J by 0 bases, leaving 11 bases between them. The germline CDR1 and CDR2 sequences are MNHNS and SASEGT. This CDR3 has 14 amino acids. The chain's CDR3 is CASKSVPSTDTQYF. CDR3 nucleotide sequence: TGTGCCAGCAAGTCGGTCCCAAGCACAGATACGCAGTATTTT.

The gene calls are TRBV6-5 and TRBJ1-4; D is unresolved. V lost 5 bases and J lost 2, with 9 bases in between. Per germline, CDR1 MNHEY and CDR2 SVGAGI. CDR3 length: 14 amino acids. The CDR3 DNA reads TGTGCCAGCAGTAAGGACGGGACTAATGAAAAACTGTTTTTT. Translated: CASSKDGTNEKLFF.

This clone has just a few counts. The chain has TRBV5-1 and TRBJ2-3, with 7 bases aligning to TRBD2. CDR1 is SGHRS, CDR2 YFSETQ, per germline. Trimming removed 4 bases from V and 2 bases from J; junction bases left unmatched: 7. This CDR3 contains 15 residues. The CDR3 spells CASSLTSSYTDTQYF. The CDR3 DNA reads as TGCGCCAGCAGCCTGACTAGCAGCTACACAGATACGCAGTATTTT.

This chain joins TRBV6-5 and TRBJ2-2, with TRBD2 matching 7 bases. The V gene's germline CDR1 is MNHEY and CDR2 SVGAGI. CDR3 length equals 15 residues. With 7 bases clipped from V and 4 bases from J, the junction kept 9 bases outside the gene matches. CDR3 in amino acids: CASTPLGGPTGELFF. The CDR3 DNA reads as TGTGCCAGCACTCCCTTGGGAGGGCCCACCGGGGAGCTGTTTTTT.

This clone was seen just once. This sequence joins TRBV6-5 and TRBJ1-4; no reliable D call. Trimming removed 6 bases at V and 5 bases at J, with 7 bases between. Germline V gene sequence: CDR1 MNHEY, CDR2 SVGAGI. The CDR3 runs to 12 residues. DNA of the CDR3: TGTGCCAGCAGGGAACGAAATGAAAAACTGTTTTTT. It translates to CASRERNEKLFF.

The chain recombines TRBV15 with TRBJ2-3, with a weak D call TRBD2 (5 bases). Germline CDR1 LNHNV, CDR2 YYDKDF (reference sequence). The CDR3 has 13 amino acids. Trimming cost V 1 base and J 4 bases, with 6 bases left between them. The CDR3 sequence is CATSRALADTQYF. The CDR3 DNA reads TGTGCCACCAGCAGAGCACTAGCAGATACGCAGTATTTT.

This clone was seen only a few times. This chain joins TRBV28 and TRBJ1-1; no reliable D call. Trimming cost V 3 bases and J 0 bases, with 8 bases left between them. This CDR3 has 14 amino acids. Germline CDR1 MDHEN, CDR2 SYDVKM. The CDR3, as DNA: TGTGCCAGCAGTTTCCAGAGATTGAACACTGAAGCTTTCTTT. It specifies CASSFQRLNTEAFF.

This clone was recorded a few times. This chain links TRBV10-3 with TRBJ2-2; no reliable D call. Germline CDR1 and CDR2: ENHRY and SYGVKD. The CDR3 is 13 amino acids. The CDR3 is CASRWTRPGELFF. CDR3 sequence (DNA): TGTGCTTCGCGCTGGACCCGACCCGGGGAGCTGTTTTTT.

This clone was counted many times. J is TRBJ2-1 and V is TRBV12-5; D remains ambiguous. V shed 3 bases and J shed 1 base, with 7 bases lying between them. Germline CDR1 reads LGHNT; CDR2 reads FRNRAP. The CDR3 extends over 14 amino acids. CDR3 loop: CASGLTHSYNEQFF. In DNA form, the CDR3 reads TGTGCTAGTGGTTTAACACATTCCTACAATGAGCAGTTCTTC.

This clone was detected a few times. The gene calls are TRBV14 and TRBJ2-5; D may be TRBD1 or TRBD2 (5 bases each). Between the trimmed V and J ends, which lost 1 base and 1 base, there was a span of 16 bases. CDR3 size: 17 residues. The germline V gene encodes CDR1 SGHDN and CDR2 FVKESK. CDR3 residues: CASSQVLLGEPQETQYF. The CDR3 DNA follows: TGTGCCAGCAGCCAAGTACTTCTGGGGGAACCCCAAGAGACCCAGTACTTC.

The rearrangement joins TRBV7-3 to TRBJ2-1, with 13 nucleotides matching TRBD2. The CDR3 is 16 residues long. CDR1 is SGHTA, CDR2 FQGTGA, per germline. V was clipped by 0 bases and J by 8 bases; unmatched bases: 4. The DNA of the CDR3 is TGTGCCAGCAGCTTAACCGGACTAGCGGGAGCTGATGAGCAGTTCTTC. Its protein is CASSLTGLAGADEQFF.

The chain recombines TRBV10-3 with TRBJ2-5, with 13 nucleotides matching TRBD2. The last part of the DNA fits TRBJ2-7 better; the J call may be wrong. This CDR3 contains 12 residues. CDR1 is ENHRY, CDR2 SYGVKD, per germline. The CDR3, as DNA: TGTGCCAAGGGACTAGCGGGGTACGAGCAGTACTTC. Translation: CAKGLAGYEQYF.

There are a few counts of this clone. The CDR3 DNA follows: TGTGCCAGCAGCTTTCAAGGAGAGGGTAGCGAGCAGTACTTC. Its translation is CASSFQGEGSEQYF. The chain couples TRBV7-9 to TRBJ2-7, with D perhaps matching TRBD2 (5 bases). Germline CDR1 and CDR2: SEHNR and FQNEAQ (reference sequence). Trimming cost V 3 bases and J 6 bases, with 15 bases left between them. The CDR3 has 14 residues.

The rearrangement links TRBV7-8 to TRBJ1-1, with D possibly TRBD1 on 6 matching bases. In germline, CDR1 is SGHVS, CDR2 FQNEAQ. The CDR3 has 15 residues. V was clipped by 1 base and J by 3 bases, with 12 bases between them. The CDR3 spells CASSLGEGVDTEAFF. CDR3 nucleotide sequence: TGTGCCAGCAGCTTAGGCGAGGGGGTGGACACTGAAGCTTTCTTT.

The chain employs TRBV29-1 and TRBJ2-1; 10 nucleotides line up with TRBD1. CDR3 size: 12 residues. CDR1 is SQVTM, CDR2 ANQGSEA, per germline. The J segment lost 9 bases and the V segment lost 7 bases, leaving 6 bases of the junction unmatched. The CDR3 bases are TGCAGCGCCGGGACAGGGGTCGGTGAGCAGTTCTTC. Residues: CSAGTGVGEQFF.

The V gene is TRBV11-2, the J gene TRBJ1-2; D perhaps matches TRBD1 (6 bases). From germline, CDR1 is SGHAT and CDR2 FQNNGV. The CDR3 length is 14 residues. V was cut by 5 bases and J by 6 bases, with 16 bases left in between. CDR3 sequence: CASSPLGGGNGYTF. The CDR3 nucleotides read TGTGCCAGCAGCCCCCTAGGAGGGGGAAATGGCTACACCTTC.

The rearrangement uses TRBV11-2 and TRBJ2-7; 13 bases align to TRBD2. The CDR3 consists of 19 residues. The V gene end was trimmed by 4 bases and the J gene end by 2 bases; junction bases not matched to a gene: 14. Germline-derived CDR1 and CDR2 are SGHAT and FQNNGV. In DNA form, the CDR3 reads TGTGCCAGCAGCTCGCCAACCGGGACTAGCGGGACCCTCGCCTACGAGCAGTACTTC. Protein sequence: CASSSPTGTSGTLAYEQYF. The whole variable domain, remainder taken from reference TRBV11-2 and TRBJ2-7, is EAGVAQSPRYKIIEKRQSVAFWCNPISGHATLYWYQQILGQGPKLLIQFQNNGVVDDSQLPKDRFSAERLKGVDSTLKIQPAKLEDSAVYLCASSSPTGTSGTLAYEQYFGPGTRLTVT.

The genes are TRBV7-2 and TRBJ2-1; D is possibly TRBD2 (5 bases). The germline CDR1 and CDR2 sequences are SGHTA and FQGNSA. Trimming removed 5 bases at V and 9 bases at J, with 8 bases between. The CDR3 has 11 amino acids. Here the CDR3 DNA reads TGTGCCAGCAGCCCGGGAAGTGAGCAGTTCTTC. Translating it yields CASSPGSEQFF.